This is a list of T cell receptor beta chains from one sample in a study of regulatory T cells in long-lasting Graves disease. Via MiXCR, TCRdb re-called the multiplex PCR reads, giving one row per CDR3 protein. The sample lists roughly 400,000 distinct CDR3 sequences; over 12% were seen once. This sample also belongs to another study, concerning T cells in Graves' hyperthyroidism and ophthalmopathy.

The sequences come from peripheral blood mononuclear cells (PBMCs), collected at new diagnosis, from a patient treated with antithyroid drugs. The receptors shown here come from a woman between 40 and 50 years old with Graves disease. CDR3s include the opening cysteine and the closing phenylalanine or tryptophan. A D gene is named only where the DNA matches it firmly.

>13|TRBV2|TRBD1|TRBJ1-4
CASRGTGNEKLFF
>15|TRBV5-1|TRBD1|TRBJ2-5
CASSLGQALGETQYF
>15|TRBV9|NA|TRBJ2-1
CASSVVAGFHNEQFF
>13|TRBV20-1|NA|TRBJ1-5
CSARTGGNQPQHF
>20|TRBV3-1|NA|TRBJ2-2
CASSPVIAWGSFANTGELFF
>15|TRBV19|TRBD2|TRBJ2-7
CASSKKLAGEYEQYF
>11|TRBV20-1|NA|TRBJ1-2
CSAGRTAGYTF
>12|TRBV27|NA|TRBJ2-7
CASTLGLYEQYF
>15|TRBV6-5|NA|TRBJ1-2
CASSYDREPNYGYTF
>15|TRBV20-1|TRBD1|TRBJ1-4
CSARDPGTGSEKLFF
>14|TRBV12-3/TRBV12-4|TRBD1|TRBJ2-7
CASSTRTGAYEQYF
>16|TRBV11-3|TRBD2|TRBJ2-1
CASSLWVREGYNEQFF
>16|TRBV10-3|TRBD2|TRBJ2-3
CAISPGTSGSSDTQYF
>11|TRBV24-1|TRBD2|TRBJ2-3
CANLLAGRQYF
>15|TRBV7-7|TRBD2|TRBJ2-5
CASSTGRQFQETQYF
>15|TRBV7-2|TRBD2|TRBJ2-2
CASSKTSGIVGELFF
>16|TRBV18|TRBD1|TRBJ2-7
CASSPPKGQGAYEQYF
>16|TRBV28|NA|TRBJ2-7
CASSSPPGGGPYEQYF
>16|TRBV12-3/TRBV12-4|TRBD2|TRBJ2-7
CASSHGLARSSYEQYF
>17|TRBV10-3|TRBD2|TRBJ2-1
CAISEPLTSGKYNEQFF
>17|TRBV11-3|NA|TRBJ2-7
CASSLPQRGGSFHEQYF
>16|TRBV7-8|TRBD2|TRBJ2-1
CASTYGTSGSYNEQFF
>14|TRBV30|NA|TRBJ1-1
CAWSVGGFHTEAFF
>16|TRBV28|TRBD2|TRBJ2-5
CASSLSGSLAQETQYF
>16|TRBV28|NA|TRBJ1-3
CASSQSGTSSGNTIYF
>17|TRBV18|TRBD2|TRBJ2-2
CASSPPPGLASTGELFF
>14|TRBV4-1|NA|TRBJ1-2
CASSQEGLGYGYTF
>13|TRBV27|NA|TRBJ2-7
CASSLRISREQYF
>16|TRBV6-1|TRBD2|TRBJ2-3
CASSERMGLAGDTQYF
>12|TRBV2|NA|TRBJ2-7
CASIREGERQYF
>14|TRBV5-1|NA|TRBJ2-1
CASSLALGNDEQFF
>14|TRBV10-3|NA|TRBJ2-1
CAISESGDNNEQFF
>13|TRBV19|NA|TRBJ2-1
CASTIGGTNEQFF
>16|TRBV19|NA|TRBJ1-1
CASSARGRGRNTEAFF
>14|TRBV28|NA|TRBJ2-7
CASSGTYGIYEQYF
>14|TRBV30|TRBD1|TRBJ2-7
CAWQSQTGDYEQYF
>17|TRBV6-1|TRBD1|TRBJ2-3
CASSLTGGACSTDTQYF
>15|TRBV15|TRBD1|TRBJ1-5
CATSRGDRAGQPQHF
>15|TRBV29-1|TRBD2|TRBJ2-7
CSVETGTTVSYEQYF